The next 8 T cell receptor beta chains were all read from a single sample in a study of blood T cell repertoires in COVID-19. Using immunoSEQ multiplex PCR, the repertoire was profiled, and TCRdb retains in-frame clones only, with some absent. The top ten clones hold under 2% of a sample with 300,000 or so clones, 86% of them seen once. Sequenced input: peripheral blood. These receptors were taken from a woman in her 50s with acute or convalescent COVID-19.

V and J are TRBV11-2 and TRBJ1-1, with D maybe TRBD1 (5 bases). V gave up 5 bases and J gave up 6 bases, with 16 bases separating them. This CDR3 contains 14 residues. Germline V gene sequence: CDR1 SGHAT, CDR2 FQNNGV. Written as DNA, the CDR3 is TGTGCCAGCAGCCTCAATCAGGGTTTGCCTGAAGCTTTCTTT. It codes for CASSLNQGLPEAFF.

This chain connects TRBV4-1 to TRBJ1-1; D not resolved. Germline CDR1 MGHRA, CDR2 YSYEKL. V shed 3 bases and J shed 3 bases, with 5 bases lying between them. The length of the CDR3 is 12 residues. The CDR3 nucleotides are TGCGCCAGCAGCCACCCCGACACTGAAGCTTTCTTT. Residues: CASSHPDTEAFF.

V is TRBV6-6 and J is TRBJ2-3; 10 bases map to TRBD1. The V gene's germline CDR1 is MNHNY and CDR2 SVGAGI (reference sequence). The ends lost 5 bases at V and 2 bases at J; junction bases unmatched: 7. The CDR3 runs 16 residues. The CDR3 region is CASSRDRGPATDTQYF. The DNA for the CDR3 is TGTGCCAGCAGTAGGGACAGGGGACCAGCCACAGATACGCAGTATTTT.

The sample holds a few counts of this clone. V usage is TRBV5-1 and J usage is TRBJ1-2, with unresolved D. This CDR3 has 14 residues. CDR1 is SGHRS and CDR2 is YFSETQ in the germline V gene. Trimming stripped 1 base from V and 4 bases from J, with 11 bases between. In nucleotides, the CDR3 is TGCGCCAGCAGCTTGACAGACGGCACCTATGGCTACACCTTC. Residues: CASSLTDGTYGYTF.

Only a few counts were recorded for this clone. This chain uses TRBV5-1 with TRBJ2-3; 7 bases are a match to TRBD2. The ends lost 1 base at V and 4 bases at J; junction bases unmatched: 6. Germline CDR1 is SGHRS and CDR2 is YFSETQ. The CDR3 totals 15 residues. In DNA form, the CDR3 reads TGCGCCAGCAGCTTGCTGGGAGGGCCCGCAGATACGCAGTATTTT. Protein sequence: CASSLLGGPADTQYF.

This sequence joins TRBV9 and TRBJ1-2; weak D call: TRBD1 (5 bases). V lost 3 bases and J 4 bases, leaving 10 bases between the germline ends. Germline assignment: CDR1 SGDLS and CDR2 YYNGEE. The CDR3 extends over 13 amino acids. Here the CDR3 reads CASSGTGFYGYTF. Here the CDR3 DNA reads TGTGCCAGCAGCGGCACAGGTTTCTATGGCTACACCTTC.

The chain uses TRBV7-9 and TRBJ2-3; the match to TRBD1 covers 9 bases. The germline V gene encodes CDR1 SEHNR and CDR2 FQNEAQ (reference sequence). CDR3 length: 15 residues. V was clipped by 4 bases and J by 5 bases; unmatched bases: 7. The CDR3 is CASSSGTGIGDTQYF. The CDR3 bases are TGTGCCAGCAGCTCCGGGACAGGGATAGGAGATACGCAGTATTTT.

About this clone itself: Since no conserved phenylalanine or tryptophan closes the CDR3, a read error is the likely cause. The genes are TRBV28 and TRBJ1-2; 9 bases match TRBD1. This CDR3 is built from 15 residues. Germline trimming cut 4 bases from V and 5 bases from J; bases unmatched to any gene: 8. Germline V gene data show CDR1 as MDHEN and CDR2 as SYDVKM. Here the CDR3 DNA reads TGTGCCAGCAGTTCCTCCGGGACAGGGAGGTATGGCTACACCCTC. Its protein product is CASSSSGTGRYGYTL.